The present entry profiles one T cell receptor (beta chain) with its context. As yet, its antigen is unknown. The junction had 13 bases not matched to a gene; V was cut back by 4 bases and J by 7 bases. Germline V CDR1 and CDR2: LGHNA, YSLEER. CDR3 length equals 17 residues. The data were obtained in a study of blood T cells in healthy people across ages. Across the study: Per every two T cells, about one barcoded beta molecule was captured by template switching.

For the second PCR, which ran for about 7 to 11 cycles, a sample-barcoded 5' primer and a J-beta primer mix were used. TCRdb reanalysed the 5' RACE reads using MiXCR and keeps one entry per CDR3 protein. The sample includes about 730,000 distinct CDR3 sequences, more than 40% of them seen just once. Regarding the study as a whole: Conclusively comparing naive with antigen-experienced cells was impossible with unsorted PBMCs.

Ranging in age from roughly 6 to 90, the donors were healthy Caucasian individuals from Russia. Each sample gave at least 7 million isolated PBMCs. The chain joins TRBV4-3 to TRBJ1-6; TRBD1 matches 7 bases. Specimen: blood. This clonotype was obtained from a woman aged 60-75 years in good health. The CDR3 is CASSRESGTAANSPLHF. In nucleotides, the CDR3 is TGCGCCAGCAGCCGAGAATCCGGGACAGCGGCCAATTCACCCCTCCACTTT.